This T cell receptor (beta chain) was identified during a study of blood T cell repertoires in COVID-19. Across the whole study: From the United States, Italy and Spain came samples of acute and convalescent COVID-19.

Germline lookup yields CDR1 SGHRS and CDR2 YFSETQ. CDR3 length equals 13 residues. V trimming: 4 bases; J trimming: 3 bases; junction bases outside the gene matches: 2. The method was immunoSEQ multiplex PCR; TCRdb's version includes in-frame clones alone and lacks a portion of them. The top ten clones hold roughly 18% of a sample with over 100,000 clones, around 78% of them seen once. The sample comprised peripheral blood. The rearrangement links TRBV5-1 to TRBJ1-2; 8 bases align to TRBD1. The receptor was derived from a woman aged 55-69 years with acute or convalescent COVID-19. The chain's CDR3 is CASSQTGDYGYTF. DNA of the CDR3: TGCGCCAGCAGCCAGACAGGGGACTATGGCTACACCTTC.